Presented here are 23 T cell receptor beta chains from one specimen sequenced in a study of vaccination effects on CD4 cells after COVID-19. TCRdb's table, derived via immunoSEQ multiplex PCR, lists solely in-frame clones and lacks some. The table records 29,000 or so clones, roughly 71% of them present only once. Their antigens remain unidentified. Expansion with viral peptide pools was applied to antigen-specific CD4+ T cells by the ViraFEST assay prior to sequencing. Subsequent to roughly 9 days of culture, CD4+ T cells were isolated. Each participant was administered two doses of either the BNT162b2 or the mRNA-1273 vaccine. The material was CD4+ T cells from PBMCs cultured with HCoV-OC43 spike peptides, obtained after COVID-19 vaccination. Stated subset: HCoV-OC43 spike overlapping peptide pool stimulation. These receptors all come from a human donor who received a COVID-19 vaccine.

V usage is TRBV7-2 and J usage is TRBJ2-7, with D perhaps TRBD1 (6 bases). Per germline, CDR1 SGHTA and CDR2 FQGNSA. The V gene lost 4 bases and the J gene lost 1 base, with 8 bases spanning the gap. The CDR3 extends over 13 amino acids. This CDR3 reads CASSSQGSYEQYF. The CDR3 DNA sequence: TGTGCCAGCAGCTCCCAGGGGTCCTACGAGCAGTACTTC.

In the case of this clone: A junction end diverges from the germline sequence, so it may reflect a read error. V gene TRBV2 combines with J gene TRBJ2-3; 8 nucleotides line up with TRBD2. The CDR3 loop spans 14 amino acids. Per germline, CDR1 SNHLY and CDR2 FYNNEI. CDR3 sequence: CAGRREGLGDTQYF. In nucleotides, the CDR3 is TGTGCCGGCAGACGGGAGGGCCTTGGAGATACGCAGTATTTT.

V usage is TRBV14 and J usage is TRBJ1-2; TRBD1 is a possible D gene (5 bases). The germline V gene has CDR1 SGHDN and CDR2 FVKESK. Trimming cost V 4 bases and J 8 bases, with 17 bases left between them. This CDR3 contains 14 residues. The DNA for the CDR3 is TGTGCCAGCAGCCGCGCCGATTGGGGGAGAGGCTACACCTTC. The encoded protein is CASSRADWGRGYTF.

The chain joins TRBV12-5 to TRBJ1-5; 7 bases are a match to TRBD1. Trimming removed 6 bases from V and 0 bases from J; junction bases left unmatched: 8. Germline CDR1 LGHNT, CDR2 FRNRAP. The CDR3 is 16 amino acids. Here the CDR3 reads CASGGGGPDSNQPQHF. CDR3 DNA: TGTGCTAGTGGCGGAGGGGGCCCTGATAGCAATCAGCCCCAGCATTTT.

The genes are TRBV19 and TRBJ2-7; D unresolved. Looked up from germline, CDR1 is LNHDA and CDR2 is SQIVND (reference sequence). V shed 5 bases and J shed 1 base, with 9 bases lying between them. This CDR3 has 13 amino acids. DNA of the CDR3: TGTGCCAGTAGTTTTTCGGTATCCTACGAGCAGTACTTC. Residues: CASSFSVSYEQYF.

CDR3 nucleotide sequence: TGTGCCAGCACCGAATGGGGGACAGTAGCCCGCGAGCAGTACTTC. Translation: CASTEWGTVAREQYF. This chain joins TRBV6-5 and TRBJ2-7; 7 positions agree with TRBD1. The CDR3 length is 15 residues. Trimming took 7 bases from V and 6 from J; bases not matched to a gene: 15. Germline V CDR1 and CDR2: MNHEY, SVGAGI.

This clone appeared a few times. The V and J genes are TRBV3-1 (or the pseudogene TRBV3-2) and TRBJ2-1; D remains ambiguous. Germline CDR1 reads LGHDT; CDR2 reads YNNKEL (reference sequence). The CDR3 is 12 residues long. V lost 3 bases to trimming and J lost 6 bases, with 6 bases between them. The CDR3 bases are TGTGCCAGCAGCCACTTCGTCAATGAGCAGTTCTTC. Translated, it gives CASSHFVNEQFF.

This clone was observed a single time. This chain links TRBV29-1 with TRBJ2-3, with D perhaps TRBD1 (6 bases). The CDR3 runs to 12 residues. Trimming removed 4 bases at V and 6 bases at J, with 11 bases between. Germline V CDR1 and CDR2: SQVTM, ANQGSEA. The CDR3 is CSVVRGRDTQYF. In DNA form, the CDR3 reads TGCAGCGTTGTCAGGGGACGGGATACGCAGTATTTT.

The chain carries TRBV4-1 and TRBJ2-5; D is possibly TRBD2 (6 bases). CDR1 MGHRA and CDR2 YSYEKL come from the germline V gene. V gave up 4 bases and J gave up 1 base, with 7 bases separating them. The CDR3 contains 13 residues. The CDR3 protein is CASSRGVQETQYF. CDR3 sequence (DNA): TGCGCCAGCAGCCGCGGGGTCCAAGAGACCCAGTACTTC.

This clone is classed as medium-sized. The V call is TRBV10-3, the J call TRBJ2-7; 8 bases are shared with TRBD2. Trimming at V came to 3 bases and at J to 1 base, leaving 11 bases not matched to a gene. This CDR3 comprises 17 residues. Germline V CDR1 and CDR2: ENHRY, SYGVKD. The CDR3 reads CAISETGTSGLSYEQYF. The CDR3 DNA is TGTGCCATCAGTGAAACGGGAACTAGCGGACTATCCTACGAGCAGTACTTC.

V gene TRBV10-2 combines with J gene TRBJ2-1, with 12 nucleotides matching TRBD2. The CDR3 is made up of 17 amino acids. Germline V gives CDR1 WSHSY, CDR2 SAAADI. With 4 bases clipped from V and 6 bases from J, the junction kept 10 bases outside the gene matches. CDR3 DNA: TGCGCCAGCAGTGGCTTATTACTAGCGGGAGGAACCAATGAGCAGTTCTTC. This gives the protein CASSGLLLAGGTNEQFF.

V is TRBV12-3 or TRBV12-4 and J is TRBJ2-7; TRBD1 or TRBD2 may be the D gene (5 bases each). This CDR3 has 12 amino acids. Trimming removed 6 bases from V and 5 bases from J, with 11 bases in between. This CDR3 is CASRPGTHEQYF. CDR3 DNA: TGTGCCAGCAGGCCCGGGACCCACGAGCAGTACTTC.

V usage is TRBV6-4 and J usage is TRBJ1-1, with 7 bases matching TRBD1. The V gene end was trimmed by 4 bases and the J gene end by 6 bases; junction bases not matched to a gene: 11. The CDR3 runs 15 residues. In germline, CDR1 is MRHNA, CDR2 SNTAGT. CDR3: CASSAEGQVGAEAFF. In DNA form, the CDR3 reads TGTGCCAGCAGTGCCGAAGGACAGGTGGGCGCTGAAGCTTTCTTT.

The chain links TRBV5-6 to TRBJ1-1; possible D gene TRBD1, 6 bases. This CDR3 comprises 14 residues. CDR1 SGHDT and CDR2 YYEEEE come from the germline V gene. Trimming shortened V by 5 bases and J by 6 bases, and 17 bases separated the two germline ends. CDR3 in DNA: TGTGCCAGCAGGTGGAGGGAGAGGGGGTCTGAAGCTTTCTTT. It encodes CASRWRERGSEAFF. Combining the CDR3 with reference TRBV5-6 and TRBJ1-1 gives the whole variable domain DAGVTQSPTHLIKTRGQQVTLRCSPKSGHDTVSWYQQALGQGPQFIFQYYEEEERQRGNFPDRFSGHQFPNYSSELNVNALLLGDSALYLCASRWRERGSEAFFGQGTRLTVV.

This chain links TRBV6-6 with TRBJ1-1; D is uncertain. This CDR3 comprises 13 residues. V lost 2 bases to trimming and J lost 10 bases, with 14 bases between them. Germline CDR1 and CDR2: MNHNY and SVGAGI (reference sequence). Here the CDR3 DNA reads TGTGCCAGCAGTTACGGATTAGGGAGTGTAGCTTTCTTT. Translation: CASSYGLGSVAFF.

The chain recombines TRBV5-4 with TRBJ1-2; a possible D gene is TRBD1 (5 bases). The CDR3 sequence is 16 residues long. The germline gives CDR1 SGHNT, CDR2 YYREEE (reference sequence). V dropped 3 bases and J dropped 0 bases, with 15 bases sitting between them. CDR3 region: CASSYQGVFANYGYTF. The CDR3 bases are TGTGCCAGCAGCTATCAGGGTGTTTTCGCTAACTATGGCTACACCTTC.

The genes are TRBV5-1 and TRBJ2-2; 7 nucleotides line up with TRBD2. Germline trimming cut 4 bases from V and 7 bases from J; bases unmatched to any gene: 13. Germline V CDR1 and CDR2: SGHRS, YFSETQ. The CDR3 totals 16 residues. CDR3 sequence: CASSPGLTVSYGELFF. Written as DNA, the CDR3 is TGCGCCAGCAGCCCGGGACTAACCGTTTCATACGGGGAGCTGTTTTTT. Variable domain in full (rest from reference TRBV5-1 and TRBJ2-2): KAGVTQTPRYLIKTRGQQVTLSCSPISGHRSVSWYQQTPGQGLQFLFEYFSETQRNKGNFPGRFSGRQFSNSRSEMNVSTLELGDSALYLCASSPGLTVSYGELFFGEGSRLTVL.

The chain combines TRBV19 with TRBJ2-2, with 13 bases aligning to TRBD2. The length of the CDR3 is 17 residues. The germline gives CDR1 LNHDA, CDR2 SQIVND (reference sequence). Trimming removed 6 bases from V and 2 bases from J; junction bases left unmatched: 6. CDR3 nucleotide sequence: TGTGCCAGTAGCTTTGGACTAGCGGGAGTAAACACCGGGGAGCTGTTTTTT. It is translated as CASSFGLAGVNTGELFF.

This rearrangement joins TRBV24-1 to TRBJ2-3; 7 bases fit TRBD2. Germline V gives CDR1 KGHDR, CDR2 SFDVKD. V trimming: 2 bases; J trimming: 6 bases; junction bases outside the gene matches: 7. This CDR3 spans 15 amino acids. The DNA of the CDR3 is TGTGCCACCAGTGATTCCAGGGTGGGGGGGGATACGCAGTATTTT. Its protein is CATSDSRVGGDTQYF.

The chain links TRBV19 to TRBJ1-1; possible D gene TRBD1, 5 bases. Trimming stripped 0 bases from V and 6 bases from J, with 14 bases between. Germline values: CDR1 LNHDA, CDR2 SQIVND (reference sequence). CDR3 length: 15 amino acids. CDR3: CASSIDRGVTPEAFF. The DNA for the CDR3 is TGTGCCAGTAGTATAGATCGAGGGGTCACTCCTGAAGCTTTCTTT.

J is TRBJ2-2 and V is TRBV5-4; 7 nucleotides agree with TRBD1. Germline trimming cut 7 bases from V and 5 bases from J; bases unmatched to any gene: 11. CDR3 size: 15 residues. CDR1 SGHNT and CDR2 YYREEE come from the germline V gene (reference sequence). The CDR3 here is CASFEWTGKTGELFF. CDR3 sequence (DNA): TGTGCCAGCTTTGAATGGACAGGAAAAACCGGGGAGCTGTTTTTT.

The V gene is TRBV12-3 or TRBV12-4, the J gene TRBJ2-3; D is unclear. Trimming shortened V by 6 bases and J by 0 bases, and 4 bases separated the two germline ends. CDR3 length: 12 residues. CDR3 DNA: TGTGCCAGCAGCGCGAGCACAGATACGCAGTATTTT. It yields the protein CASSASTDTQYF.

The chain is built from TRBV4-1 and TRBJ2-4, with 9 positions matching TRBD1. Per the germline V gene, CDR1 is MGHRA and CDR2 is YSYEKL. The CDR3 sequence is 16 residues long. V trimming: 4 bases; J trimming: 9 bases; junction bases outside the gene matches: 13. The CDR3 coding sequence is TGCGCCAGCAGCCGCATCGCCGGGACAGGGCAAGGCATTCAGTACTTC. Residues: CASSRIAGTGQGIQYF.